The 12 T cell receptor beta chains below were found in one sample sequenced in a study of breast tumors, draining lymph nodes, adjacent tissues. TCRdb redid the calling of the multiplex PCR reads with MiXCR, one entry per CDR3 protein. The sample yields 130,000 or so distinct CDR3 sequences, about 30% seen once. Axillary draining lymph nodes of breast cancer patients supplied the node samples. The sequenced sample was axillary lymph node tissue. The receptors come from a female donor with breast cancer. Some clones in this sample may be carry-over from other donors' samples.

At least ten counts were recorded for this clonotype. A much larger clone differs from this one at a single base, so this may be a read error. The rearrangement joins TRBV12-3 or TRBV12-4 to TRBJ1-6, with a tentative D call TRBD1 (6 bases). Trimming cost V 5 bases and J 5 bases, with 10 bases left between them. The CDR3 has 14 residues. The CDR3 nucleotides are TGTGCCAGCAGTAACCGACAGGATAATTCACCCCTCCACTTT. The encoded protein is CASSNRQDNSPLHF.

The table lists this clonotype with many counts. This sequence joins TRBV9 and TRBJ2-3; 11 bases match TRBD2. Looked up from germline, CDR1 is SGDLS and CDR2 is YYNGEE. CDR3 length: 16 residues. Trimming took 3 bases from V and 7 from J; bases not matched to a gene: 10. CDR3 coding DNA: TGTGCCAGCAGCGGCACCCTTAGCGGGGGGGCAAATACGCAGTATTTT. Its translation: CASSGTLSGGANTQYF.

The rearrangement links TRBV5-1 to TRBJ1-4; tentative D call: TRBD1 (5 bases). The CDR3 contains 17 residues. Germline loops: CDR1 SGHRS, CDR2 YFSETQ. Trimming took 4 bases from V and 7 from J, leaving 23 bases between them. This CDR3 reads CASSRGQGRDLREKLFF. Written as DNA, the CDR3 is TGCGCCAGCAGCAGAGGGCAGGGTCGGGACTTGCGTGAAAAACTGTTTTTT.

To note about this clonotype: This may come from a read error, since a much larger clone is one base off. The rearrangement joins TRBV4-2 to TRBJ2-3; tentatively, D is TRBD1 (6 bases). V was trimmed by 0 bases and J by 4 bases, leaving 14 bases between them. The CDR3 is 16 residues long. Germline-derived CDR1 and CDR2 are LGHNA and YNFKEQ. CDR3: CASSQDPAPGADTQYF. In nucleotides, the CDR3 is TGTGCCAGCAGCCAAGACCCGGCCCCAGGGGCAGATACGCAGTATTTT.

J is TRBJ1-1 and V is TRBV7-2; D gene uncertain. In germline, CDR1 is SGHTA, CDR2 FQGNSA. The V gene lost 5 bases and the J gene lost 6 bases, with 16 bases spanning the gap. The CDR3 has 14 amino acids. In DNA, the CDR3 is TGTGCCAGCAGCCGGATCCGCGGTCTTGCTGAAGCTTTCTTT. This encodes CASSRIRGLAEAFF.

The V gene is TRBV6-6, the J gene TRBJ2-7, with 9 bases matching TRBD2. This CDR3 is 13 amino acids long. Per germline, CDR1 MNHNY and CDR2 SVGAGI (reference sequence). With 6 bases clipped from V and 3 bases from J, the junction kept 3 bases outside the gene matches. The CDR3 loop reads CASRLSGSYEQYF. CDR3 coding DNA: TGTGCCAGCAGACTTAGCGGGAGCTACGAGCAGTACTTC.

This clonotype was seen many times. The CDR3 region is CASSRQGETQYF. The CDR3, as DNA: TGTGCCAGCAGCCGACAGGGAGAGACCCAGTACTTC. The chain links TRBV6-6 to TRBJ2-5; 7 nucleotides match TRBD1. Germline CDR1 is MNHNY and CDR2 is SVGAGI (reference sequence). V lost 6 bases and J lost 4; bases outside the gene matches: 2. The CDR3 contains 12 residues.

The genes are TRBV6-5 and TRBJ1-1; D possibly corresponds to TRBD1 (5 bases). There are 13 residues in the CDR3. The V end was cut by 5 bases, the J end by 6 bases, with 13 bases between. Looked up from germline, CDR1 is MNHEY and CDR2 is SVGAGI. The CDR3 coding sequence is TGTGCCAGCAGTGACAATGGGGGGTCTGAAGCTTTCTTT. Its protein product is CASSDNGGSEAFF.

This clonotype was recorded once. The CDR3 end shows no conserved phenylalanine or tryptophan, and so a read error is likely. J is TRBJ1-2 and V is TRBV14, with a possible D match to TRBD1 (6 bases). Germline lookup yields CDR1 SGHDN and CDR2 FVKESK. Trimming left V 5 bases short and J 8 bases short, with 15 bases between. The length of the CDR3 is 13 residues. This CDR3 is CASSWTEVYGYTS. The CDR3 region has the DNA TGTGCCAGCAGCTGGACAGAGGTCTACGGCTACACCTCC.

The sample holds many counts of this clonotype. A much larger clone sits a single nucleotide away, making a read error possible. This chain joins TRBV7-2 and TRBJ2-7; possible D gene TRBD2, 5 bases. CDR1 and CDR2 from the germline V gene are SGHTA and FQGNSA. This CDR3 is 15 amino acids long. CDR3 loop: CASSPSQAQYYEQHV. In DNA form, the CDR3 reads TGTGCCAGCAGCCCTAGCCAGGCCCAGTACTACGAGCAGCACGTC.

The chain has TRBV7-3 and TRBJ2-5; D unresolved. V shed 4 bases and J shed 6 bases, with 6 bases lying between them. The V gene's germline CDR1 is SGHTA and CDR2 FQGTGA. The CDR3 runs 11 residues. CDR3 DNA sequence: TGTGCCAGCAGCTCAAGCCAGACCCAGTACTTC. This sequence encodes CASSSSQTQYF.

This clonotype was observed many times. The CDR3, as DNA: TGTGCCAGCAGCCCCAGGGACAGAGGGGCCTACAATGAGCAGTTCTTC. Translation gives CASSPRDRGAYNEQFF. V usage is TRBV7-9 and J usage is TRBJ2-1; 7 nucleotides line up with TRBD1. The CDR3 covers 16 residues. The trim removed 5 bases at V and 2 bases at J, leaving 9 bases unmatched. CDR1 is SEHNR, CDR2 FQNEAQ, per germline (reference sequence).